Included here is one TCR beta chain sequence, with context. Its specificity is unknown. This specimen comes from a study of T-cell memory formation after mild COVID-19. In the study overall: Clusters of TCRs were largely donor specific.

Germline V CDR1 and CDR2: LGHNA, YNFKEQ. This CDR3 region has 18 residues. Trimming cost V 3 bases and J 2 bases, with 22 bases left between them. Regarding the study as a whole: Pre-infection memory carried some responding clones, suggesting that cross-reactive memory joined. CD4+ contracting clones were mainly CM and EM; CD8+ ones, EMRA.

TCRdb re-called the 5' RACE reads with MiXCR, one entry per CDR3 protein. The sample includes under 250,000 distinct CDR3 sequences, 27% seen only once; the top ten take about 10%. V gene TRBV4-2 combines with J gene TRBJ2-5; D might be TRBD1 (7 bases). The specimen sequenced was PBMCs or a T cell subset sorted from them (not recorded which). This sequence originates from an adult woman who had mild COVID-19 (a few samples of this study predate the infection). Cell type and time point are not known. The CDR3 DNA reads TGTGCCAGCAGCCAGGAGGGGGTTGCAGGGGGGCTGCAAGAGACCCAGTACTTC. This gives the protein CASSQEGVAGGLQETQYF.